The 21 T cell receptor beta chains below come from one sample, sequenced in a study of cytomegalovirus exposure and HLA in healthy donors. PCR used 60 Vbeta primers and 13 Jbeta primers. TCRdb's copy holds only in-frame clones and misses some; the assay was immunoSEQ multiplex PCR. The data show 150,000 to 200,000 clones, around three quarters seen once. Sequencing was done on a sample of PBMCs. Receptors were obtained from a man aged 35 to 55 in good health and CMV-seronegative.

This chain uses TRBV11-2 with TRBJ2-7; D is unresolved. Germline loops: CDR1 SGHAT, CDR2 FQNNGV. This CDR3 is 15 amino acids long. V dropped 1 base and J dropped 2 bases, with 12 bases sitting between them. DNA for the CDR3: TGTGCCAGCAGCTTAGTCCTAACTAAGACCTACGAGCAGTACTTC. It codes for CASSLVLTKTYEQYF.

The V call is TRBV5-4, the J call TRBJ2-5, with 7 bases aligning to TRBD2. The length of the CDR3 is 12 residues. CDR1 is SGHNT and CDR2 is YYREEE in the germline V gene (reference sequence). V lost 2 bases, J lost 10 bases, and 5 bases stayed unmatched. CDR3 sequence: CASSLAGSLQYF. Written as DNA, the CDR3 is TGTGCCAGCAGCTTAGCGGGGTCCCTCCAGTACTTC. Drawing the rest from reference TRBV5-4 and TRBJ2-5, the complete variable domain is ETGVTQSPTHLIKTRGQQVTLRCSSQSGHNTVSWYQQALGQGPQFIFQYYREEENGRGNFPPRFSGLQFPNYSSELNVNALELDDSALYLCASSLAGSLQYFGPGTRLLVL.

The chain couples TRBV2 to TRBJ2-7; 9 bases map to TRBD2. Germline-derived CDR1 and CDR2 are SNHLY and FYNNEI. The CDR3 runs to 22 residues. V shed 7 bases, J shed 7 bases, and the junction held 35 bases outside the gene matches. The CDR3 loop reads CASIGVQLFTADYSGRRGEQYF. DNA of the CDR3: TGTGCCAGCATTGGAGTACAGCTCTTCACTGCTGACTATAGCGGGAGAAGGGGGGAGCAGTACTTC.

This clone has just a few counts. The chain combines TRBV10-3 with TRBJ2-5; 7 positions match TRBD1. The last part of the DNA fits TRBJ2-7 better; the J call may be wrong. The CDR3 consists of 14 residues. Germline V gene lookup returns CDR1 ENHRY and CDR2 SYGVKD. The DNA for the CDR3 is TGTGCCATCAGAGGGACAGCCGAGGGCTACGAGCAGTACTTC. It yields the protein CAIRGTAEGYEQYF.

This clone was recorded once. The chain uses TRBV7-6 and TRBJ2-2, with D uncertain. From germline, CDR1 is SGHVS and CDR2 FNYEAQ. The CDR3 sequence is 15 residues long. V lost 2 bases and J 0 bases, leaving 7 bases between the germline ends. In DNA form, the CDR3 reads TGTGCCAGCAGCTTAAAACATCCGAACACCGGGGAGCTGTTTTTT. This sequence encodes CASSLKHPNTGELFF.

The chain combines TRBV5-1 with TRBJ1-1, with 7 bases lining up with TRBD1. CDR1 is SGHRS and CDR2 is YFSETQ in the germline V gene. V trimming: 4 bases; J trimming: 1 base; junction bases outside the gene matches: 7. The CDR3 runs 15 residues. DNA for the CDR3: TGCGCCAGCAGCCTAACCCGGGACAGGAACACTGAAGCTTTCTTT. Protein sequence: CASSLTRDRNTEAFF.

This clone has only a few counts. The chain links TRBV30 to TRBJ2-2; possibly TRBD2 for D (7 bases). With 0 bases removed from V and 4 bases from J, the gap between germline ends came to 15 bases. This CDR3 contains 16 residues. Germline CDR1 reads GTSNPN; CDR2 reads SVGIG (reference sequence). CDR3: CAWSVLGGTSTGELFF. CDR3 sequence (DNA): TGTGCCTGGAGTGTACTGGGGGGGACAAGCACCGGGGAGCTGTTTTTT.

The chain combines TRBV5-6 with TRBJ1-1; maybe TRBD1 (6 bases). The V gene's germline CDR1 is SGHDT and CDR2 YYEEEE. CDR3 length: 14 amino acids. V shed 4 bases and J shed 4 bases, with 14 bases lying between them. The CDR3 DNA sequence: TGTGCCAGCAGCCCTACAGGGAGGGGCACTGAAGCTTTCTTT. Translation: CASSPTGRGTEAFF.

The chain combines TRBV27 with TRBJ2-2; D is unclear. V lost 6 bases, J lost 8 bases, and 19 bases lay in between. The CDR3 loop spans 15 amino acids. Per the germline V gene, CDR1 is MNHEY and CDR2 is SMNVEV (reference sequence). In DNA form, the CDR3 reads TGTGCCAGCAGACAATCGGGTTCTAGTGGAGGGGAGCTGTTTTTT. Protein: CASRQSGSSGGELFF.

The chain recombines TRBV2 with TRBJ2-7; possibly TRBD2 for D (6 bases). This CDR3 is built from 14 residues. Between the trimmed V and J ends, which lost 6 bases and 1 base, there was a span of 13 bases. The germline V gene has CDR1 SNHLY and CDR2 FYNNEI. Written as DNA, the CDR3 is TGTGCCAGCAGAGCGGGCCTACTTTCCTACGAGCAGTACTTC. This codes for CASRAGLLSYEQYF.

J is TRBJ1-2 and V is TRBV7-9; no clear D gene. The CDR3 runs 13 residues. Looked up from germline, CDR1 is SEHNR and CDR2 is FQNEAQ (reference sequence). V was pared by 1 base and J by 8 bases, with 11 bases between. The CDR3 DNA is TGTGCCAGCAGCTTAGGGCAGACTGGCGGCTACACCTTC. Its translation: CASSLGQTGGYTF.

This clone has just one count. The chain combines TRBV7-9 with TRBJ2-7; D gene uncertain. CDR3 length: 14 residues. V lost 3 bases to trimming and J lost 0 bases, with 9 bases between them. CDR1 SEHNR and CDR2 FQNEAQ come from the germline V gene (reference sequence). DNA for the CDR3: TGTGCCAGCAGCTTGTTGGCCGACTCCTACGAGCAGTACTTC. Its protein is CASSLLADSYEQYF. The full variable domain, with the rest looked up from reference TRBV7-9 and TRBJ2-7, is DTGVSQNPRHKITKRGQNVTFRCDPISEHNRLYWYRQTLGQGPEFLTYFQNEAQLEKSRLLSDRFSAERPKGSFSTLEIQRTEQGDSAMYLCASSLLADSYEQYFGPGTRLTVT.

V usage is TRBV11-2 and J usage is TRBJ1-2, with 7 nucleotides matching TRBD1. From germline, CDR1 is SGHAT and CDR2 FQNNGV. V lost 6 bases and J lost 6; bases outside the gene matches: 4. This CDR3 contains 12 residues. The CDR3 loop reads CASSPGGNGYTF. The CDR3 DNA sequence: TGTGCCAGCAGTCCAGGGGGAAATGGCTACACCTTC.

The J gene is TRBJ2-1, the V gene TRBV27, with D possibly being TRBD1 (6 bases). The CDR3 runs 15 residues. The V end lost 5 bases, the J end lost 6 bases, and 17 bases lay between the germline ends. Per germline, CDR1 MNHEY and CDR2 SMNVEV (reference sequence). CDR3 amino acids: CASSLPRQARNEQFF. Here the CDR3 DNA reads TGTGCCAGCAGTCTCCCTCGACAGGCACGCAATGAGCAGTTCTTC.

J is TRBJ2-7 and V is TRBV27; D is perhaps TRBD1 (7 bases). The germline V gene encodes CDR1 MNHEY and CDR2 SMNVEV (reference sequence). V was clipped by 6 bases and J by 2 bases, with 14 bases between them. The CDR3 spans 14 residues. The CDR3 sequence: CASRGQGGAYEQYF. The CDR3 bases are TGTGCCAGCAGAGGGCAGGGGGGTGCCTACGAGCAGTACTTC.

The chain couples TRBV5-1 to TRBJ2-1; possibly TRBD1 for D (6 bases). The V end lost 0 bases, the J end lost 7 bases, and 14 bases lay between the germline ends. The CDR3 totals 15 residues. Germline loops: CDR1 SGHRS, CDR2 YFSETQ. DNA for the CDR3: TGCGCCAGCAGCTTGGGGGTGGGGACAAGTAATGAGCAGTTCTTC. Amino acid sequence: CASSLGVGTSNEQFF.

A word on this clone: The sample has other DNA sequences that encode this CDR3 too. This chain connects TRBV19 to TRBJ1-5; no definite D call. Germline V CDR1 and CDR2: LNHDA, SQIVND (reference sequence). Between the trimmed V and J ends, which lost 3 bases and 0 bases, there was a span of 9 bases. This CDR3 is built from 15 residues. CDR3 nucleotides: TGTGCCAGTAGTATTACAGACTATAGCAATCAGCCCCAGCATTTT. This sequence encodes CASSITDYSNQPQHF. Using reference TRBV19 and TRBJ1-5 for the parts outside the CDR3, the full variable domain is DGGITQSPKYLFRKEGQNVTLSCEQNLNHDAMYWYRQDPGQGLRLIYYSQIVNDFQKGDIAEGYSVSREKKESFPLTVTSAQKNPTAFYLCASSITDYSNQPQHFGDGTRLSIL.

The chain is built from TRBV19 and TRBJ1-2, with 7 bases that match TRBD1. V trimming: 3 bases; J trimming: 7 bases; junction bases outside the gene matches: 8. CDR1 is LNHDA and CDR2 is SQIVND in the germline V gene (reference sequence). CDR3 length equals 14 residues. The CDR3 loop is CASSMGRQGSGYTF. CDR3 bases: TGTGCCAGTAGTATGGGGAGACAGGGCTCTGGCTACACCTTC.

The chain is built from TRBV21-1 and TRBJ2-7; no DNA check was done on the table's D call, TRBD1. TRBV21-1 is annotated as a pseudogene. This CDR3 spans 17 amino acids. As DNA, the CDR3 is TGTGCCAGCAGTGGCGACCAGATCCCGGGACAGTCCTACGAGCAGTACTTC. Protein: CASSGDQIPGQSYEQYF.

The rearrangement joins TRBV27 to TRBJ2-2; D unresolved. CDR1 is MNHEY, CDR2 SMNVEV, per germline (reference sequence). The CDR3 extends over 12 amino acids. Between the trimmed V and J ends, which lost 5 bases and 4 bases, there was a span of 5 bases. For the CDR3, the DNA is TGTGCCAGCAGTGTTCTCACCGGGGAGCTGTTTTTT. This encodes CASSVLTGELFF.

With respect to this clone: Additional DNA sequences in this sample encode the identical CDR3. The rearrangement links TRBV6-6 to TRBJ2-5, with TRBD2 matching 9 bases. V gave up 3 bases and J gave up 4 bases; unmatched junction bases: 3. Germline V gene lookup returns CDR1 MNHNY and CDR2 SVGAGI (reference sequence). The CDR3 runs 14 residues. The CDR3 loop is CASSYRAGGETQYF. In DNA form, the CDR3 reads TGTGCCAGCAGTTATCGAGCGGGGGGAGAGACCCAGTACTTC.